This T cell receptor (beta chain) is from a study of shared clonotypes between healthy human individuals. Looked up from germline, CDR1 is KGHSH and CDR2 is LQKENI. Trimming left V 3 bases short and J 6 bases short, with 3 bases between. The CDR3 is 11 amino acids. Overall study findings and caveats: What limited the represented genetic and exposure-history diversity was the small number of donors.

Concerning this clone itself: Its antigen is not known. Additional DNA sequences in this sample encode the identical CDR3.

Here immunoSEQ multiplex PCR was the method, and the copy in TCRdb shows in-frame clones only, minus some. Of approximately 1.4 million clones in the sample, approximately 98% were seen once. The origin of this receptor is a man aged 30 to 45 in good health. The chain employs TRBV18 and TRBJ2-1; D is unresolved. The material sequenced was naive CD4+ T cells sorted from blood. Subset reported: CD45RA+ positively selected. In DNA, the CDR3 is TGTGCCAGCTCACCTAGCAATGAGCAGTTCTTC. Amino acid sequence: CASSPSNEQFF.